The rows below give T cell receptor beta chains drawn from one sample of a study of T cells after yellow fever vaccination. TCRdb re-derived calls from the 5' RACE reads in MiXCR, one entry per CDR3 protein. The sample contains about 240,000 distinct CDR3 sequences, around 7% of which appear only once. The sequencing here drew on CD4+ T cells sorted from PBMCs, taken 15 days after the yellow fever booster vaccination. All receptors derive from a man aged 25-45 years who received the YFV17D yellow fever vaccine. Both conserved end residues are part of each CDR3. The D gene is left open where the match is weak. Clone size is not always given. Where it is, it says once, few, many or a class for expanded clones.

v_gene	j_gene	d_gene	abundance	len	CDR3aa	CDR3nt
TRBV10-3	TRBJ2-1	TRBD2	few	15	CAISESVAAGGEQFF	TGTGCCATCAGTGAGTCAGTGGCTGCGGGAGGAGAGCAGTTCTTC
TRBV6-2/TRBV6-3	TRBJ2-3	NA	NA	17	CASSYSQGGRITDTQYF	TGTGCCAGCAGTTACTCTCAGGGGGGAAGGATCACAGATACGCAGTATTTT
TRBV20-1	TRBJ2-3	TRBD2	NA	16	CCGSGRALWGTDTQYF	TGCTGTGGTAGCGGGAGGGCCTTGTGGGGCACAGATACGCAGTATTTT
TRBV18	TRBJ2-7	TRBD2	NA	18	CASAGVGLRTNRPHEQYF	TGTGCCAGCGCGGGGGTGGGTTTACGGACCAACCGTCCCCACGAGCAGTACTTC
TRBV5-1	TRBJ2-7	TRBD1	few	15	CASRNQGAFGYEQYF	TGCGCCAGCAGAAACCAGGGGGCCTTCGGGTACGAGCAGTACTTC
TRBV5-1	TRBJ2-3	NA	NA	14	CASSPGWETDTQYF	TGCGCCAGCAGCCCAGGGTGGGAAACAGATACGCAGTATTTT
TRBV6-1	TRBJ2-1	TRBD2	NA	15	CASSRLAGVNNEQFF	TGTGCCAGCAGTAGACTAGCGGGAGTGAACAATGAGCAGTTCTTC
TRBV7-2	TRBJ2-3	TRBD2	many	14	CASSSGLAPDTQYF	TGTGCCAGCAGCTCGGGACTAGCCCCAGATACGCAGTATTTT
TRBV5-1	TRBJ2-1	NA	many	13	CASSLSQSNEQFF	TGCGCCAGCAGCTTGTCCCAAAGCAATGAGCAGTTCTTC
TRBV7-2	TRBJ2-7	NA	many	13	CASSPKWTYEQYF	TGTGCCAGCAGCCCAAAGTGGACCTACGAGCAGTACTTC
TRBV5-4	TRBJ2-2	NA	many	17	CASSPMGGPSNSGELFF	TGTGCCAGCAGCCCAATGGGCGGGCCCTCAAACTCCGGGGAGCTGTTTTTT
TRBV28	TRBJ1-3	NA	NA	14	CASSNSGSGNTIYF	TGTGCCAGCAGTAATTCAGGCTCTGGAAACACCATATATTTT
TRBV18	TRBJ2-4	TRBD1	few	16	CASSHRGERAKNIQYF	TGTGCCAGCTCACACAGGGGCGAGCGGGCCAAAAACATTCAGTACTTC
TRBV18	TRBJ2-3	NA	few	12	CASSPREDTQYF	TGTGCCAGCTCACCACGGGAAGATACGCAGTATTTT
TRBV11-2	TRBJ2-3	TRBD2	few	21	CASSLERGGRLGLAGTDTQYF	TGTGCCAGCAGCTTAGAGAGGGGGGGGAGGCTGGGACTAGCGGGCACAGATACGCAGTATTTT
TRBV5-1	TRBJ2-5	TRBD2	few	14	CASSFGRERETQYF	TGCGCCAGCAGCTTTGGGAGGGAAAGAGAGACCCAGTACTTC
TRBV7-2	TRBJ2-3	NA	NA	15	CASSLAGWSTDTQYF	TGTGCCAGCAGCTTAGCGGGGTGGAGCACAGATACGCAGTATTTT
TRBV5-1	TRBJ1-4	TRBD1	many	14	CASSRDSRNEKLFF	TGCGCCAGCAGTCGGGACAGCCGGAATGAAAAACTGTTTTTT
TRBV5-1	TRBJ2-3	NA	many	15	CASSYRTPSTDTQYF	TGCGCCAGCAGCTACCGGACACCGAGCACAGATACGCAGTATTTT
TRBV5-1	TRBJ2-7	NA	many	17	CASSPRLGAPSTYEQYF	TGCGCCAGCAGCCCTAGGTTGGGAGCACCCTCAACCTACGAGCAGTACTTC
TRBV7-2	TRBJ2-4	NA	many	14	CASSSLEKKNIQYF	TGTGCCAGCAGCTCTCTCGAGAAAAAAAACATTCAGTACTTC
TRBV5-1	TRBJ2-3	TRBD1	many	13	CASSPQGVDTQYF	TGCGCCAGCAGCCCGCAGGGGGTTGATACGCAGTATTTT
TRBV5-1	TRBJ2-7	TRBD2	few	17	CASSLGEGPRRVHEQYF	TGCGCCAGCAGCTTGGGGGAGGGACCGCGGCGGGTCCACGAGCAGTACTTC